This is a list of T cell receptor beta chains from one sample in a study of CD8+CD57+ T cells in acquired aplastic anemia. TCRdb re-called the reads with MiXCR, one entry per CDR3 protein. The sample includes about 200,000 distinct CDR3 sequences, roughly 60% seen only once; the top ten take roughly 61%. The sequenced sample was sorted CD4+, CD8+, or CD8+CD57+ T cells (not recorded which) from PBMCs. Source of these receptors: a human donor with aplastic anemia. CDR3s include the opening cysteine and the closing phenylalanine or tryptophan. The D gene is left open where the match is weak. For some rows the clone size is stated as once, few or many, or as a class when expanded; others skip it.

J | D | V | size | DNA | CDR3
TRBJ1-2 | . | TRBV7-2 | . | TGTGCCAGCAGTGAAGGGAGGTTAACGAACTATGGCTACACCTTC | CASSEGRLTNYGYTF
TRBJ2-1 | . | TRBV20-1 | . | TGCAGTGCTAGTTTCCGGTCACTACACAATGAGCAGTTCTTC | CSASFRSLHNEQFF
TRBJ1-3 | . | TRBV11-2 | few | TGTGCCAGCAGCTTCCAGCCGGGGGCTTATGGAAACACCATATATTTT | CASSFQPGAYGNTIYF
TRBJ1-5 | . | TRBV7-8 | . | TGTGCCAGCAGCTCGAACAATCAGCCCCAGCATTTT | CASSSNNQPQHF
TRBJ2-6 | . | TRBV7-3 | . | TGTGCCAGCAGCCGCCCAGATCCAGGGGACCCCCTCTCTGGGGCCAACGTCCTGACTTTC | CASSRPDPGDPLSGANVLTF
TRBJ1-6 | . | TRBV25-1 | . | TGTGCCAGCGGCGACAGCACTTATAATTCACCCCTCCACTTT | CASGDSTYNSPLHF
TRBJ2-1 | . | TRBV5-1 | . | TGCGCCCAGGTGGGCAATGAGCAGTTCTTC | CAQVGNEQFF
TRBJ1-2 | . | TRBV15 | few | TGTGCCACCAGCAGATACAGACTCTCCGCCTATGGCTACACCTTC | CATSRYRLSAYGYTF
TRBJ1-6 | . | TRBV5-1 | . | TGCGCCAGCAGCTTAACGACAGATTCACCCCTCCACTTT | CASSLTTDSPLHF
TRBJ2-7 | TRBD2 | TRBV19 | . | TGTGCCAGTAGTTGGCAGGGAGGGTTCTACGAGCAGTACTTC | CASSWQGGFYEQYF
TRBJ1-1 | . | TRBV9 | few | TGTGCCAGCAGCGGGGGAAGGGGCACTGAAGCTTTCTTT | CASSGGRGTEAFF
TRBJ1-1 | . | TRBV5-8 | . | TGTGCCAGCAGCTTGGCGGGGCTTGGCACTGAAGCTTTCTTT | CASSLAGLGTEAFF
TRBJ1-5 | TRBD1 | TRBV6-6 | many | TGTGCCAGCAGTTATGGACAGGGAAGCAATCAGCCCCAGCATTTT | CASSYGQGSNQPQHF
TRBJ2-7 | TRBD1 | TRBV6-5 | many | TGTGCCAGCAGTTACTGGGCAGGGGGATCCTACGAGCAGTACTTC | CASSYWAGGSYEQYF
TRBJ2-2 | TRBD1 | TRBV7-9 | . | TGTGCCAGCAGCTCGTACAGGGGGCAGATCACCGGGGAGCTGTTTTTT | CASSSYRGQITGELFF
TRBJ1-2 | TRBD1 | TRBV6-1 | few | TGTGCCAGCAGCTGGGACAGGGTATTGGGTGGCTACACCTTC | CASSWDRVLGGYTF
TRBJ2-3 | TRBD2 | TRBV7-8 | . | TGTGCCAGCAGCTTAGTAGGCGGGAGGGCCCCAGATACGCAGTATTTT | CASSLVGGRAPDTQYF
TRBJ2-7 | TRBD1 | TRBV5-1 | few | TGCGCCAGCAGCTTTGAAGGGACAGTTGGCTACGAGCAGTACTTC | CASSFEGTVGYEQYF
TRBJ2-1 | . | TRBV12-3/TRBV12-4 | . | TGTGCCAGCAGTCCAGCTTACTACCAGTTCTTC | CASSPAYYQFF
TRBJ1-6 | . | TRBV25-1 | . | TGTGCCAGCAGTCCCGGGGCAGCAAATTTTAATTCACCCCTCCACTTT | CASSPGAANFNSPLHF
TRBJ2-5 | . | TRBV5-1 | once | TGCGCCAGCAGCTCTTATCCGGGGGTGACCCAGTACTTC | CASSSYPGVTQYF
TRBJ2-7 | TRBD2 | TRBV12-3/TRBV12-4 | . | TGTGCCAGCAGCCCACTAGCGGGAGCCTACAATGAGCAGTACTTC | CASSPLAGAYNEQYF
TRBJ2-7 | . | TRBV5-1 | . | TGCGCCAGCAGCTTGGCCTACGGTGGGACGTCCTACGAGCAGTACTTC | CASSLAYGGTSYEQYF
TRBJ1-1 | TRBD1 | TRBV19 | . | TGTGCCAGTAGTAGGACAGGTGAAGCTTTCTTT | CASSRTGEAFF
TRBJ2-7 | . | TRBV15 | few | TGTGCCACCAGCAGAGCCAAGGGGAGCTCCTACGAGCAGTACTTC | CATSRAKGSSYEQYF
TRBJ1-6 | . | TRBV6-5 | . | TGTGCCAGCAGTTTAGGAGGTTCGACGAATTCACCCCTCCACTTT | CASSLGGSTNSPLHF
TRBJ1-1 | . | TRBV12-5 | . | TGTGCTAGTGGCCAGAAGGAAGGCAGGGCATCTTTCTTT | CASGQKEGRASFF
TRBJ2-5 | TRBD1 | TRBV5-4 | few | TGTGCCAGCAGCTTGGGGGGGACAGGGACCCAGTACTTC | CASSLGGTGTQYF
TRBJ2-7 | . | TRBV5-1 | . | TGCGCCAGCAGCCCGGGACCGCTTGATGGCACCTACGAGCAGTACTTC | CASSPGPLDGTYEQYF
TRBJ2-7 | TRBD2 | TRBV7-9 | . | TGTGCCAGCAGCGGCCCCGGACTAGCGGGAGGCGAGCAGTACTTC | CASSGPGLAGGEQYF
TRBJ1-1 | . | TRBV2 | . | TGTGCCAGCAATTCGCCCCCAGGGGCTGAAGCTTTCTTT | CASNSPPGAEAFF
TRBJ2-1 | . | TRBV25-1 | . | TGTGCCAGCAGTCCCCATGGGCAGGATGAGCAGTTCTTC | CASSPHGQDEQFF
TRBJ2-7 | . | TRBV20-1 | many | TGCAGTGCCATTTACAGGGCCTCGGGCGAGCAGTACTTC | CSAIYRASGEQYF
TRBJ1-1 | TRBD1 | TRBV9 | many | TGTGCCAGCAAGGGGGCGAACACTGAAGCTTTCTTT | CASKGANTEAFF
TRBJ2-1 | TRBD2 | TRBV24-1 | . | TGTGCCACCAGATCAGGAAGGGACTACCTCAATGAGAAGTTCTTC | CATRSGRDYLNEKFF
TRBJ2-7 | TRBD1 | TRBV7-2 | few | TGTGCCAGCAGCTCACAGGGGTCCTACGAGCAGTACTTC | CASSSQGSYEQYF
TRBJ1-2 | . | TRBV27 | . | TGTGCCAGCAGTTTAATTGGGGGCGCAGGCTATGGCTACACCTTC | CASSLIGGAGYGYTF
TRBJ2-5 | . | TRBV10-2 | . | TGCGCCAGCAGTGAGACAGAGGAGACCCAGTACTTC | CASSETEETQYF
TRBJ2-1 | . | TRBV20-1 | . | TGCAGCCCTCTCCGAGGCGGTGAGCAGTTCTTC | CSPLRGGEQFF
TRBJ1-2 | . | TRBV14 | . | TGTGCCAGCAGCCAAGTGGGTCGTGACACAACCTATGGCTACACCTTC | CASSQVGRDTTYGYTF
TRBJ2-1 | . | TRBV5-6 | . | TGTGCCAGCAGCTTGGCCACATCCTACAATGAGCAGTTCTTC | CASSLATSYNEQFF
TRBJ2-7 | TRBD1 | TRBV20-1 | . | TGCAGTGCTAGAGATGGGGACAGAGCCTACGAGCAGTACTTC | CSARDGDRAYEQYF
TRBJ2-3 | TRBD2 | TRBV20-1 | . | TGCAGTGCTAGGCTCGAGACTAGCGGGGACACAGATACGCAGTATTTT | CSARLETSGDTDTQYF
TRBJ2-5 | TRBD2 | TRBV13 | few | TGTGCCAGCAGCCTAAGGACTAGCGGGGGGTTGTTAGAGACCCAGTACTTC | CASSLRTSGGLLETQYF
TRBJ1-6 | . | TRBV5-1 | many | TGCGCCAGCAGCTTATCCAGCGGTTTTAATTCACCCCTCCACTTT | CASSLSSGFNSPLHF
TRBJ2-1 | . | TRBV7-6 | . | TGTGCCAGCAGCTCAGGCGAGGGGGAGAACAATGAGCAGTTCTTC | CASSSGEGENNEQFF
TRBJ1-6 | . | TRBV24-1 | . | TGTGCCACCAGTACGGGGCGGGATAATTCACCCCTCCACTTT | CATSTGRDNSPLHF
TRBJ2-3 | . | TRBV7-2 | . | TGTGCCAGCAGTCTCAGGGGTTTTCGCACAGATACGCAGTATTTT | CASSLRGFRTDTQYF
TRBJ2-6 | . | TRBV29-1 | . | TGCAGCGTTGAAGACGCGGACGGTACTGGGCGGGGGGCCAACGTCCTGACTTTC | CSVEDADGTGRGANVLTF
TRBJ2-7 | TRBD1 | TRBV20-1 | . | TGCAGTGCCGGAGCTCCCGGGACAGGGGTTTATGACGAGCAGTACTTC | CSAGAPGTGVYDEQYF
TRBJ2-7 | TRBD2 | TRBV20-1 | . | TGCAGTGCTAGAGACAGCGGGGGGGCCGACGAGCAGTACTTC | CSARDSGGADEQYF
TRBJ2-6 | . | TRBV6-5 | . | TGTGCCAGCAGCCGTTACTCTGGGGCCAACGTCCTGACTTTC | CASSRYSGANVLTF
TRBJ2-1 | . | TRBV29-1 | . | TGCAGCGGTATACAGGGCGATGAGCAGTTCTTC | CSGIQGDEQFF
TRBJ1-5 | TRBD1 | TRBV2 | . | TGTGCCAGCAGGCCCGGGACAGGTAGCAATCAGCCCCAGCATTTT | CASRPGTGSNQPQHF
TRBJ2-5 | TRBD2 | TRBV12-3/TRBV12-4 | many | TGTGCCAGCAGTTTCCCGGGGGGAACGGGAGAGACCCAGTACTTC | CASSFPGGTGETQYF
TRBJ2-2 | . | TRBV6-5 | few | TGTGCCAGCAGTTACTCAAGGGTGAACACCGGGGAGCTGTTTTTT | CASSYSRVNTGELFF
TRBJ1-1 | . | TRBV7-9 | few | TGTGCCAGCAGCCGATCGGACAGTCGGAATTCTGAAGCTTTCTTT | CASSRSDSRNSEAFF